The 4 T cell receptor beta chains below were found in one sample sequenced in a study of blood T cells in healthy people across ages. Primers used in a second PCR of roughly 7 to 12 cycles were a sample-barcoded 5' primer and a J-beta primer mix. TCRdb fed the 5' RACE reads into MiXCR, producing one record per CDR3 protein. Among 1.5 million to 2 million distinct CDR3 sequences listed, 28% were seen once. The specimen was blood. The receptors originated from a woman in her 30s in good health.

This clonotype was recorded a few times. This may come from a read error, since a much larger clone is one base off. The rearrangement links TRBV4-1 to TRBJ2-7; D is unresolved. The germline gives CDR1 MGHRA, CDR2 YSYEKL. The CDR3 loop spans 13 amino acids. CDR3 in DNA: TGCACCAGCAGCCAAGGACCTAGGGACGAGCAGTACTTC. This translates into CTSSQGPRDEQYF.

This clonotype has a count of ten or more. This chain links TRBV9 with TRBJ1-5, with D maybe TRBD1 (5 bases). Germline CDR1 SGDLS, CDR2 YYNGEE. The CDR3 runs 15 residues. Trimming stripped 0 bases from V and 6 bases from J, with 13 bases between. CDR3 in DNA: TGTGCCAGCAGCGTAGACGGGGGTTGGGGTCAGCCCCAGCATTTT. It codes for CASSVDGGWGQPQHF.

This clonotype was counted many times. The chain recombines TRBV12-3 or TRBV12-4 with TRBJ2-7; tentatively, D is TRBD1 or TRBD2 (6 bases each). This CDR3 comprises 15 residues. V lost 4 bases, J lost 3 bases, and 16 bases lay in between. The CDR3: CASSSRQEGIYEQYF. The CDR3 DNA is TGTGCCAGCAGTTCCCGACAGGAGGGGATCTACGAGCAGTACTTC.

The chain employs TRBV27 and TRBJ2-1; 12 bases match TRBD2. Germline CDR1 reads MNHEY; CDR2 reads SMNVEV (reference sequence). The CDR3 loop spans 17 amino acids. Unmatched junction bases numbered 13, after V lost 5 bases and J lost 8 bases. CDR3 residues: CASSIMTSGSPGYEQFF. The CDR3 nucleotides read TGTGCCAGCAGTATAATGACTAGCGGGAGCCCTGGGTATGAGCAGTTCTTC.